This TCR beta chain stems from a study of T cell repertoires in aging, cancer and after chemotherapy. Study at large: Donor ages fell into six groups from 30 or younger up to 70 or older.

The CDR3 has 17 amino acids. The germline CDR1 and CDR2 sequences are MNHEY and SMNVEV (reference sequence). Trimming removed 5 bases from V and 0 bases from J; junction bases left unmatched: 11. Multiplex touch-down PCR with TRB-A/B primers amplified rearranged V-D-J TRB sequences. A single record per CDR3 protein comes from TCRdb applying MiXCR to the multiplex PCR reads. The table has roughly 2,600 distinct CDR3 sequences, roughly 32% seen once. TCR beta rearrangements were amplified from peripheral blood genomic DNA. Input material: blood. This TCR was recovered from a human donor with a solid tumor. The J gene is TRBJ1-1, the V gene TRBV27, with TRBD1 matching over 8 bases. In DNA form, the CDR3 reads TGTGCCAGCAGTCCGCGGGACAGGTGGACCATGAACACTGAAGCTTTCTTT. This codes for CASSPRDRWTMNTEAFF.